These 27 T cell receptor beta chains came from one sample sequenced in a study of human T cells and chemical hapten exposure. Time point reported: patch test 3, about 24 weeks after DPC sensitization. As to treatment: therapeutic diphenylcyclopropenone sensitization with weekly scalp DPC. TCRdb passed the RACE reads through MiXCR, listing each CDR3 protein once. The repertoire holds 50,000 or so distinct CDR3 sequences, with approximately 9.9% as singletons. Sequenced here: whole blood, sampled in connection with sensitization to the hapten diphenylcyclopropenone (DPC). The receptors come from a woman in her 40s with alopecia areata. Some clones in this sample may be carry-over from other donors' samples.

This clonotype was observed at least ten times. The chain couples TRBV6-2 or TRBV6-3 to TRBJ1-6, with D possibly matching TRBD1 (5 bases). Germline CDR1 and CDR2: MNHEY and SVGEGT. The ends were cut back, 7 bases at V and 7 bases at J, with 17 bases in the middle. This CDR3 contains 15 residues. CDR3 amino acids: CASTKGVPENSPLHF. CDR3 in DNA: TGTGCCAGCACCAAAGGGGTCCCCGAGAATTCACCCCTCCACTTT.

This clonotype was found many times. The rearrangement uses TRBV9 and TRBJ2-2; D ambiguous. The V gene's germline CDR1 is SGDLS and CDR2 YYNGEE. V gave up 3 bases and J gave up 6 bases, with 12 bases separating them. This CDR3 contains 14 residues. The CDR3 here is CASSAAPNAGELFF. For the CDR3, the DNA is TGTGCCAGCAGCGCCGCCCCCAACGCCGGGGAGCTGTTTTTT. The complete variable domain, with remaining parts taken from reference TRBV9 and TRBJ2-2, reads DSGVTQTPKHLITATGQRVTLRCSPRSGDLSVYWYQQSLDQGLQFLIQYYNGEERAKGNILERFSAQQFPDLHSELNLSSLELGDSALYFCASSAAPNAGELFFGEGSRLTVL.

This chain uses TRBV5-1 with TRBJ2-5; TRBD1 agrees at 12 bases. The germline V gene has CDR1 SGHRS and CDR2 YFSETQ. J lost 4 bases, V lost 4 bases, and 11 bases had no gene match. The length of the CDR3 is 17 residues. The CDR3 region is CASSPGPGTGGTETQYF. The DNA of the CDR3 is TGCGCCAGCAGCCCGGGTCCTGGGACAGGGGGCACAGAGACCCAGTACTTC.

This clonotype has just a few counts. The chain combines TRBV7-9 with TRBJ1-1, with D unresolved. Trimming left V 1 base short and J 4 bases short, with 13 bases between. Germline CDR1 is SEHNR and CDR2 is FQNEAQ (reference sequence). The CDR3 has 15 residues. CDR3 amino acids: CASSLEGEGSTEAFF. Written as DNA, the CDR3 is TGTGCCAGCAGCTTAGAGGGAGAAGGTAGCACTGAAGCTTTCTTT.

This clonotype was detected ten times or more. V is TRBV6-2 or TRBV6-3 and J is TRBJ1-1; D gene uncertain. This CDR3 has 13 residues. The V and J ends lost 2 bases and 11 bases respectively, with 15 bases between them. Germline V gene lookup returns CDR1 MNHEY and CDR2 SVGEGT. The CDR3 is CASSYPLDWNAFF. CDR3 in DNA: TGTGCCAGCAGTTACCCCTTAGACTGGAACGCTTTCTTT.

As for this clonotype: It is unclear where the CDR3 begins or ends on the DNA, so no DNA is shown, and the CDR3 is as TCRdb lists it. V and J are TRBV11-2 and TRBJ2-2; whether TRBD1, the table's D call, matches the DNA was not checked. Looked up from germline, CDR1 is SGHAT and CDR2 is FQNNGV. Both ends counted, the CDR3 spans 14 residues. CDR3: CASSFGQGTGEPFF.

The CDR3 region is CASSPYDRDSPLHF. Written as DNA, the CDR3 is TGTGCCAGCTCACCTTATGATAGGGATTCACCCCTCCACTTT. This chain uses TRBV18 with TRBJ1-6, with D hard to call. The CDR3 is made up of 14 amino acids. Trimming stripped 3 bases from V and 8 bases from J, with 11 bases between. Germline V gene sequence: CDR1 KGHSH, CDR2 LQKENI.

CDR3 sequence: CASSTSTSGGNNEQFF. The CDR3 region has the DNA TGTGCCAGCAGCACCTCTACTAGCGGGGGTAACAATGAGCAGTTCTTC. This rearrangement joins TRBV2 to TRBJ2-1; 11 nucleotides line up with TRBD2. After removal of 6 bases from V and 5 bases from J, the junction contained 9 bases not matched to a gene. The CDR3 has 16 residues. Germline V gene lookup returns CDR1 SNHLY and CDR2 FYNNEI.

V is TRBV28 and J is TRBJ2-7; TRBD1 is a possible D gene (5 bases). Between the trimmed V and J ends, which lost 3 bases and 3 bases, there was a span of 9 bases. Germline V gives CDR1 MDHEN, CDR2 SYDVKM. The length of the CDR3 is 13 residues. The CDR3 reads CASSLVRDYEQYF. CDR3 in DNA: TGTGCCAGCAGTTTGGTCAGGGACTACGAGCAGTACTTC.

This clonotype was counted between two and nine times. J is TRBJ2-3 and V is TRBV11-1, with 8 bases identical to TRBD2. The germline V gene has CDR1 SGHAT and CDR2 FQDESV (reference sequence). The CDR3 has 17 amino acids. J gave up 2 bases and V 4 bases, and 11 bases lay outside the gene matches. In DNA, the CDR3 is TGTGCCAGCAGCTCCGGGATCGGCGGGGGGCCCACAGATACGCAGTATTTT. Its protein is CASSSGIGGGPTDTQYF.

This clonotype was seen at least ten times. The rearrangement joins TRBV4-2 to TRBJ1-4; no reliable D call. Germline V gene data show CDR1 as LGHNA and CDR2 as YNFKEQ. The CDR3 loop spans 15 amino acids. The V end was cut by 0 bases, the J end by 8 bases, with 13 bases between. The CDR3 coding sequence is TGTGCCAGCAGCCAAGATTTAGCCGGGCGAGAAAAACTGTTTTTT. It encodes CASSQDLAGREKLFF.

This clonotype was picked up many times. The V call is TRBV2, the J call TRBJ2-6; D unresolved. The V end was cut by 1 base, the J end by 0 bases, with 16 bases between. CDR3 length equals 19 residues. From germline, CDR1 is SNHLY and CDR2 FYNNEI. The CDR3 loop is CASSEDVRALSSGANVLTF. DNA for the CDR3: TGTGCCAGCAGTGAAGATGTTAGGGCCCTCAGCTCTGGGGCCAACGTCCTGACTTTC.

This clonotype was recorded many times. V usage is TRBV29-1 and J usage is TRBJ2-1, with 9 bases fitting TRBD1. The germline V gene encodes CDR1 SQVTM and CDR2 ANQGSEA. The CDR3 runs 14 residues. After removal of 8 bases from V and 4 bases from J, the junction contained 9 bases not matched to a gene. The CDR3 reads CSSRRGTGYNEQFF. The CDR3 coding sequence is TGCAGCTCCCGAAGGGGGACAGGGTACAATGAGCAGTTCTTC.

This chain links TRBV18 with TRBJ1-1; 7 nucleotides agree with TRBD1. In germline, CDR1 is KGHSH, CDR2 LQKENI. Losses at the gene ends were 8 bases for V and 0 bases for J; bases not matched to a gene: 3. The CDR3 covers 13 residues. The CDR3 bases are TGTGCCAGCGACGGACAGGTGAACACTGAAGCTTTCTTT. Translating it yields CASDGQVNTEAFF.

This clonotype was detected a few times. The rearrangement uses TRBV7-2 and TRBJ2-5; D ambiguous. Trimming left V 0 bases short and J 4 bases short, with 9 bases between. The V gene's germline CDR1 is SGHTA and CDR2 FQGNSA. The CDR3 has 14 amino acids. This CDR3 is CASSLASLRETQYF. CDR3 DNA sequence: TGTGCCAGCAGCTTAGCGAGTTTACGAGAGACCCAGTACTTC.

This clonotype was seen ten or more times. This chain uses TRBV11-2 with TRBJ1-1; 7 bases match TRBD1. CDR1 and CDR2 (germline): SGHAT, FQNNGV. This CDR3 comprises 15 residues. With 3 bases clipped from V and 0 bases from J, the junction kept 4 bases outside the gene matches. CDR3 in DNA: TGTGCCAGCAGCTTGGACAGGACCATGAACACTGAAGCTTTCTTT. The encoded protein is CASSLDRTMNTEAFF. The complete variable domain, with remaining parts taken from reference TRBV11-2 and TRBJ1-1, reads EAGVAQSPRYKIIEKRQSVAFWCNPISGHATLYWYQQILGQGPKLLIQFQNNGVVDDSQLPKDRFSAERLKGVDSTLKIQPAKLEDSAVYLCASSLDRTMNTEAFFGQGTRLTVV.

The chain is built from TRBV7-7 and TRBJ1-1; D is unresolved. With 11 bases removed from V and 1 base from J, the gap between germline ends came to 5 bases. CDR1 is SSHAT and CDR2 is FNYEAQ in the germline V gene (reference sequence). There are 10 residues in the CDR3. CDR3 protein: CALGNTEAFF. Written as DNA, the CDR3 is TGTGCCCTGGGGAACACTGAAGCTTTCTTT.

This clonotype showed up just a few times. The CDR3 loop is CASSYGREDTQYF. The CDR3 coding sequence is TGTGCCAGCAGTTACGGACGGGAGGATACGCAGTATTTT. The rearrangement uses TRBV6-5 and TRBJ2-3; D may be TRBD2 (6 bases). With 2 bases removed from V and 6 bases from J, the gap between germline ends came to 9 bases. This CDR3 contains 13 residues. From germline, CDR1 is MNHEY and CDR2 SVGAGI.

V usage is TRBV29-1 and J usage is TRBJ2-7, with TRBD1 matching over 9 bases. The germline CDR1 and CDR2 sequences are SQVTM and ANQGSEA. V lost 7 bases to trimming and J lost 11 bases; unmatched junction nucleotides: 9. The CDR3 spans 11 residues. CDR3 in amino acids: CSAGERDREYF. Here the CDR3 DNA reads TGCAGCGCGGGGGAGCGGGACAGGGAGTACTTC.

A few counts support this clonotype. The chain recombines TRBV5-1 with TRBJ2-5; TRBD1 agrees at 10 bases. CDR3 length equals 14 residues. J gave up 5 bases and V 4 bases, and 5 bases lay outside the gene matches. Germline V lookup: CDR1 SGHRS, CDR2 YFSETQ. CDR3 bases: TGCGCCAGCAGCGAGGGACAGGGGTCGGAGACCCAGTACTTC. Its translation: CASSEGQGSETQYF.

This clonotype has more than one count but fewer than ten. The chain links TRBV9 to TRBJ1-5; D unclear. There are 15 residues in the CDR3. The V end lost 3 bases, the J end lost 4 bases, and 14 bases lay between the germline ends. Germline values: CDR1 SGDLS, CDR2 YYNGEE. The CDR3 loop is CASSAGGTANQPQHF. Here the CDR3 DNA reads TGTGCCAGCAGCGCGGGAGGTACCGCAAATCAGCCCCAGCATTTT.

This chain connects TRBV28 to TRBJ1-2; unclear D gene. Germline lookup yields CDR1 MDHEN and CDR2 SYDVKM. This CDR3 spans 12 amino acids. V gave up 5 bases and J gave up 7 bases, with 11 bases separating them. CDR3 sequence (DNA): TGTGCCAGCAGTACCCCCCGAGGTGGCTACACCTTC. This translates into CASSTPRGGYTF.

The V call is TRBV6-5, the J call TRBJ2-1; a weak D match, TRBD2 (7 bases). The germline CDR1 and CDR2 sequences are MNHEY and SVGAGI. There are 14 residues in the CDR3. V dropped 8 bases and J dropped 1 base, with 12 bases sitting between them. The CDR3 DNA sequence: TGTGCCAGCCGAGGGGGGGAGTCCTACAATGAGCAGTTCTTC. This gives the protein CASRGGESYNEQFF.

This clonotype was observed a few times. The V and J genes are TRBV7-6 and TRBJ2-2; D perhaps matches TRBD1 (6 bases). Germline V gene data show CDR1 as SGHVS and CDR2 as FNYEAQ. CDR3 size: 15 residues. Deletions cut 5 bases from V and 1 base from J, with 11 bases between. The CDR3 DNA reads TGTGCCAGCAGCCTAATGACAGGGAACACCGGGGAGCTGTTTTTT. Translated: CASSLMTGNTGELFF.

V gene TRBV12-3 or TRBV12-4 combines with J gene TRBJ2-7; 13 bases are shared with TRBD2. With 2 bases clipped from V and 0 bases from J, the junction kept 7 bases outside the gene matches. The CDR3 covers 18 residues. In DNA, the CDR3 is TGTGCCAGCAGTTTACGGACTAGCGGGGGCCCTGTCTCCTACGAGCAGTACTTC. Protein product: CASSLRTSGGPVSYEQYF.

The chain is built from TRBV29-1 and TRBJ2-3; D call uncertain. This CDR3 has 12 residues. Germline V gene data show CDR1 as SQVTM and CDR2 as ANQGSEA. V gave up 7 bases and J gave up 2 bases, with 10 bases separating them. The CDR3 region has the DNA TGCAGCGGGACCGATTACACAGATACGCAGTATTTT. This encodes CSGTDYTDTQYF.

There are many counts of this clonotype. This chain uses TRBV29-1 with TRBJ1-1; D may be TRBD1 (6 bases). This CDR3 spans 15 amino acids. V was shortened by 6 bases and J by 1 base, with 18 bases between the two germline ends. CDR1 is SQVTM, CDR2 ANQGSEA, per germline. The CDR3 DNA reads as TGCAGCGTGACCCCAGACAGGCCGGGGAACACTGAAGCTTTCTTT. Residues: CSVTPDRPGNTEAFF.